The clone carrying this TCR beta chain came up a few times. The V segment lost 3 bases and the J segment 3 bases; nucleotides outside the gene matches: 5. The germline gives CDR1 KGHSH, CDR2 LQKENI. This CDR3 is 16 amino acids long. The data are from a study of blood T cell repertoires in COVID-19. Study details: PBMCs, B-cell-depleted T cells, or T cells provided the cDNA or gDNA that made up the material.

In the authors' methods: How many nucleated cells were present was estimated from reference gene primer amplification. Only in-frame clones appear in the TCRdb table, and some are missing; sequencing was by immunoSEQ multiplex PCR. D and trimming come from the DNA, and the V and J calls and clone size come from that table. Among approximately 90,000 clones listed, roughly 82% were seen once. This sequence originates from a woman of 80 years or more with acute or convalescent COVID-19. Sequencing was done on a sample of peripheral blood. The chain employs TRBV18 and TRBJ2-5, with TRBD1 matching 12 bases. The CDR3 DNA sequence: TGTGCCAGCTCACCGCTGGGGACAGGGGGCGAAGAGACCCAGTACTTC. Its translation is CASSPLGTGGEETQYF.